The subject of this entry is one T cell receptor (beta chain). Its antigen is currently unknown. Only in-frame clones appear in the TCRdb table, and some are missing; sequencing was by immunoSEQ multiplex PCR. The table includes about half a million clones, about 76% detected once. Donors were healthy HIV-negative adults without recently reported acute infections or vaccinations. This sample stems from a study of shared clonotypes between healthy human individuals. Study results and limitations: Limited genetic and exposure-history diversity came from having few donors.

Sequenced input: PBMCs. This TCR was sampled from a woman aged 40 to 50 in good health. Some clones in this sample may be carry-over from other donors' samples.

The CDR3 region is CASSLRTGPYEQYF. CDR3 in DNA: TGTGCCAGCAGCTTGCGGACAGGGCCCTACGAGCAGTACTTC. The chain recombines TRBV7-8 with TRBJ2-7; TRBD1 agrees at 8 bases. The CDR3 spans 14 residues. V shed 3 bases, J shed 2 bases, and the junction held 3 bases outside the gene matches. Germline V gives CDR1 SGHVS, CDR2 FQNEAQ.